Detailed here is one T cell receptor (beta chain). The Seattle patients joined while their infection was active and were tracked longitudinally afterward. The data belong to a study of blood T cell repertoires in COVID-19. Overall study context: The United States, Italy and Spain were the sources of the acute and convalescent COVID-19 samples.

Using immunoSEQ multiplex PCR, the repertoire was profiled, and TCRdb retains in-frame clones only, with some absent. The sample lists over 150,000 clones, 81% seen once, with 12% in the top ten. From germline, CDR1 is KGHSH and CDR2 LQKENI. The CDR3 runs 15 residues. The V gene end was trimmed by 2 bases and the J gene end by 5 bases; junction bases not matched to a gene: 7. Sequencing was carried out using peripheral blood. This TCR was sampled from a woman older than 75 with COVID-19, enrolled during active disease. The gene calls are TRBV18 and TRBJ1-2, with 8 bases that match TRBD1. The CDR3 DNA reads as TGTGCCAGCTCACCAGGTGACAGGGGAGGTTATGGCTACACCTTC. It codes for CASSPGDRGGYGYTF.